The rows below give T cell receptor beta chains drawn from one sample of a study of blood T cells in healthy people across ages. TCRdb reprocessed the 5' RACE reads with MiXCR, giving one entry per CDR3 protein. The data show over 500,000 distinct CDR3 sequences, about 27% seen once. The sample was also reused in another study, on T cells of mothers and their children.

Source material: blood. The receptors were gathered from a boy younger than 10 in good health. Both conserved end residues are part of each CDR3. The D gene is left open where the match is weak. Clone size is stated in some rows and not others, as once, few, many or a class when expanded.

j_gene: TRBJ2-1
abundance: NA
d_gene: NA
v_gene: TRBV25-1
CDR3aa: CASSVLGQTVYNEQFF
CDR3nt: TGTGCCAGCAGTGTGTTGGGCCAGACGGTATACAATGAGCAGTTCTTC

j_gene: TRBJ1-5
abundance: NA
d_gene: TRBD1
v_gene: TRBV24-1
CDR3aa: CATSEGTGVQGPSNQPQHF
CDR3nt: TGTGCCACCAGTGAGGGGACAGGGGTTCAGGGGCCGAGCAATCAGCCCCAGCATTTT

j_gene: TRBJ2-7
abundance: few
d_gene: TRBD1
v_gene: TRBV10-3
CDR3aa: CAIKGQGPGLDEQYF
CDR3nt: TGTGCCATCAAGGGACAGGGACCAGGCTTGGACGAGCAGTACTTC

j_gene: TRBJ2-2
abundance: NA
d_gene: TRBD1
v_gene: TRBV2
CDR3aa: CASRLDRGQVGELFF
CDR3nt: TGTGCCAGCAGATTGGACAGGGGGCAGGTCGGGGAGCTGTTTTTT

j_gene: TRBJ2-7
abundance: few
d_gene: TRBD2
v_gene: TRBV5-1
CDR3aa: CASSISGKTYEQYF
CDR3nt: TGCGCCAGCAGCATTAGCGGGAAGACCTACGAGCAGTACTTC

j_gene: TRBJ1-2
abundance: few
d_gene: NA
v_gene: TRBV20-1
CDR3aa: CSAHQSSYGYTF
CDR3nt: TGCAGTGCGCATCAGAGCAGCTATGGCTACACCTTC

j_gene: TRBJ1-1
abundance: NA
d_gene: TRBD1
v_gene: TRBV7-6
CDR3aa: CASSLPQGAPSMDSFQAFF
CDR3nt: TGTGCCAGCAGCTTACCACAGGGGGCCCCCTCCATGGACTCCTTCCAAGCTTTCTTT

j_gene: TRBJ2-7
abundance: few
d_gene: NA
v_gene: TRBV6-1
CDR3aa: CASNGGASYEQYF
CDR3nt: TGTGCCAGCAATGGCGGGGCCTCCTACGAGCAGTACTTC

j_gene: TRBJ2-4
abundance: NA
d_gene: TRBD1
v_gene: TRBV6-5
CDR3aa: CASSYSSRGLNIQYF
CDR3nt: TGTGCCAGCAGTTACTCGAGTAGGGGGCTGAACATTCAGTACTTC

j_gene: TRBJ1-4
abundance: few
d_gene: TRBD1
v_gene: TRBV7-2
CDR3aa: CASSLGDRGDEKLFF
CDR3nt: TGTGCCAGCAGCTTAGGGGACAGGGGCGACGAAAAACTGTTTTTT

j_gene: TRBJ2-3
abundance: few
d_gene: NA
v_gene: TRBV10-3
CDR3aa: CAISEALAGDTQYF
CDR3nt: TGTGCCATCAGTGAGGCCCTAGCAGGGGATACGCAGTATTTT

j_gene: TRBJ2-7
abundance: NA
d_gene: NA
v_gene: TRBV20-1
CDR3aa: CSARPTGGEQYF
CDR3nt: TGCAGTGCTAGACCTACAGGTGGCGAGCAGTACTTC

j_gene: TRBJ1-4
abundance: few
d_gene: NA
v_gene: TRBV3-1
CDR3aa: CASSQGRKLFF
CDR3nt: TGTGCCAGCAGCCAAGGCCGAAAACTGTTTTTT

j_gene: TRBJ2-4
abundance: NA
d_gene: NA
v_gene: TRBV20-1
CDR3aa: CSARDWSLEAVLAKNIQYF
CDR3nt: TGCAGTGCTAGAGATTGGTCGTTGGAAGCAGTCCTAGCCAAAAACATTCAGTACTTC

j_gene: TRBJ2-2
abundance: few
d_gene: NA
v_gene: TRBV6-2/TRBV6-3
CDR3aa: CASSYWGGYQELFF
CDR3nt: TGTGCCAGCAGTTACTGGGGGGGCTACCAGGAGCTGTTTTTT

j_gene: TRBJ2-7
abundance: NA
d_gene: TRBD2
v_gene: TRBV20-1
CDR3aa: CSARELGLAGLTYEQYF
CDR3nt: TGCAGTGCTAGAGAGCTCGGACTAGCGGGGTTGACCTACGAGCAGTACTTC

j_gene: TRBJ2-5
abundance: few
d_gene: NA
v_gene: TRBV12-3/TRBV12-4
CDR3aa: CASSLGASGLQETQYF
CDR3nt: TGTGCCAGCAGTTTGGGTGCCAGCGGCCTCCAAGAGACCCAGTACTTC

j_gene: TRBJ2-5
abundance: NA
d_gene: NA
v_gene: TRBV7-2
CDR3aa: CASSLGRVQETQYF
CDR3nt: TGTGCCAGCAGCTTAGGGAGGGTTCAAGAGACCCAGTACTTC